The present T cell receptor (beta chain) was sequenced within a study of radiotherapy plus CTLA-4 blockade in lung cancer. For the study at large: Objective responses arose in around a sixth of patients, and 31% experienced disease control.

On this clone itself: Its antigen is as yet unknown.

Findings and limits, study-wide: Clones of tumor-derived TCRs expanded in blood after radiotherapy plus ipilimumab.

V lost 5 bases to trimming and J lost 5 bases; unmatched junction nucleotides: 6. The length of the CDR3 is 14 residues. Germline CDR1 reads KGHSH; CDR2 reads LQKENI. Measured with immunoSEQ multiplex PCR; TCRdb has only the in-frame clones, and not every one. This sample yields tens of thousands of clones, of which 70% to 80% are seen a single time; about 8.3% belongs to the top ten. The sample in question was peripheral blood, obtained from a patient treated with radiotherapy plus ipilimumab. This chain joins TRBV18 and TRBJ2-7, with 10 positions matching TRBD2. The receptor was isolated from a human donor with non-small cell lung cancer whose response to radiotherapy plus ipilimumab could not be evaluated. In DNA form, the CDR3 reads TGTGCCAGCTCATCTAGGCTAGCGGGAGACGAGCAGTACTTC. Its translation is CASSSRLAGDEQYF.